This entry lists 7 T cell receptor beta chains sequenced from one sample in a study of T cells in women clearing cervical HPV infection. The data were produced by immunoSEQ multiplex PCR, yet TCRdb's version contains in-frame clones alone and is incomplete. There are roughly 15,000 clones in the sample, with 7.6% held by the top ten. The sequenced material came from blood buffy coat. These TCRs come from a woman aged 18 to 69 with a cervical HPV16 infection that either progressed to CIN3+ or cleared (not recorded which).

Worth noting for this clone: The CDR3 end is not reached by the read, which stops 3 residues before it; the germline J gene fills it in. This chain uses TRBV2 with TRBJ1-5; D may be TRBD1 (6 bases). The V end lost 6 bases, the J end lost 0 bases, and 12 bases lay between the germline ends. The CDR3 extends over 15 amino acids. Germline CDR1 SNHLY, CDR2 FYNNEI. CDR3 DNA (partial): TGTGCCAGCAGGGATCAGGGGTATAGCAATCAGCCC. Its translation: CASRDQGYSNQP. The full-length CDR3 reads as CASRDQGYSNQPQHF.

With respect to this clone: A read error may account for a junction end that differs from germline. The CDR3 end is not reached by the read, which stops 3 residues before it; the germline J gene fills it in. The chain couples TRBV4-2 to TRBJ2-3, with 8 bases that match TRBD1. Germline V gene lookup returns CDR1 LGHNA and CDR2 YNFKEQ. This CDR3 spans 16 amino acids. The sequenced part of the CDR3 DNA is TGCGCCAGCAGCCAAGGTGACAGGGGTTCCACAGATACG. Translation: CASSQGDRGSTDT. The full CDR3 reads CASSQGDRGSTDTQYF.

As to this clone: The read terminates 3 residues ahead of where the CDR3 ends, so the germline J gene completes it. This sequence joins TRBV5-4 and TRBJ1-1; 8 bases fit TRBD1. In germline, CDR1 is SGHNT, CDR2 YYREEE (reference sequence). Trimming took 4 bases from V and 4 from J; bases not matched to a gene: 12. This CDR3 has 16 residues. CDR3 DNA (partial): TGTGCCAGCAGCGGTATTACAGGGGGAGGGTTCACTGAA. Amino acids: CASSGITGGGFTE. The whole CDR3 sequence is CASSGITGGGFTEAFF.

Regarding this clone: The read is 3 residues too short to cover the CDR3 end, so that end is filled in from the germline J gene. This sequence joins TRBV7-9 and TRBJ1-1; D is undetermined. The CDR3 totals 14 residues. The germline V gene has CDR1 SEHNR and CDR2 FQNEAQ (reference sequence). CDR3 sequence reads: CASSLDTELYEAFF. CDR3 bases read: TGTGCCAGCAGCTTAGATACAGAACTTTACGAG.

As for this clone: The DNA ends 3 residues before the CDR3 does, and the rest of the CDR3 is filled in from the germline J gene. The V and J genes are TRBV19 and TRBJ2-1; 9 nucleotides agree with TRBD2. The CDR3 runs 16 residues. J was trimmed by 9 bases and V by 7 bases; bases with no gene match: 16. Germline loops: CDR1 LNHDA, CDR2 SQIVND (reference sequence). CDR3 residues: CASTPRNSGGPPEQFF. Partial CDR3 DNA: TGTGCCAGTACCCCTCGGAACAGCGGGGGGCCCCCTGAG. The entire variable domain, with the rest obtained from reference TRBV19 and TRBJ2-1, is as follows: DGGITQSPKYLFRKEGQNVTLSCEQNLNHDAMYWYRQDPGQGLRLIYYSQIVNDFQKGDIAEGYSVSREKKESFPLTVTSAQKNPTAFYLCASTPRNSGGPPEQFFGPGTRLTVL.

A word on this clone: Read coverage stops 3 residues before the CDR3 terminus; the germline J gene supplies the remainder. The chain recombines TRBV12-5 with TRBJ1-4; TRBD1 is a possible D gene (6 bases). V lost 4 bases and J 7 bases, leaving 13 bases between the germline ends. The CDR3 is 14 amino acids. Per germline, CDR1 LGHNT and CDR2 FRNRAP. This CDR3 is CASGSPGGSEKLFF. CDR3 DNA, as far as it was read: TGTGCTAGTGGTTCGCCGGGGGGCAGTGAAAAA.

On this clone itself: Germline is not matched at one junction end, which may reflect a read error. The read gets to within 3 residues of the CDR3 end, and the germline J gene fills in the rest. Other DNA sequences in this sample translate to the same CDR3. This rearrangement joins TRBV5-5 to TRBJ1-1; the D gene is possibly TRBD1 (6 bases). CDR3 size: 14 residues. Germline values: CDR1 SGHKS, CDR2 YYEKEE (reference sequence). The covered CDR3 bases are TGTGCCAGCAGATCTCGTACGGGGGGCACTGAG. This codes for CASRSRTGGTE. The CDR3, in full, reads CASRSRTGGTEAFF.